This T cell receptor (beta chain) was retrieved from a study of T-cell memory formation after mild COVID-19. TCRdb itself ran the 5' RACE reads through MiXCR, one entry per CDR3 protein. The table lists some 320,000 distinct CDR3 sequences, about 15% of them singletons. With 3 bases removed from V and 2 bases from J, the gap between germline ends came to 12 bases. Germline CDR1 is SEHNR and CDR2 is FQNEAQ (reference sequence). The CDR3 covers 15 residues. The source of this sequence is a man aged 18 to 35 who had mild COVID-19 (a few samples of this study predate the infection). Cell type and time point are not known. This sequence joins TRBV7-9 and TRBJ2-3; D is perhaps TRBD2 (7 bases). The sample comprised PBMCs or a T cell subset sorted from them (not recorded which). The CDR3: CASSFAGAYTDTQYF. Here the CDR3 DNA reads TGTGCCAGCAGCTTCGCGGGGGCATACACAGATACGCAGTATTTT.